The text below deals with one T cell receptor beta chain. The table came from immunoSEQ multiplex PCR; TCRdb's copy has only in-frame clones and leaves some out. The sample has millions of clones; approximately 94% are singletons. This record comes from a study of shared clonotypes between healthy human individuals. CD45RO-negative cells were positively selected for CCR7, leaving out terminally differentiated effector memory CD45RA+ cells. V gave up 4 bases and J gave up 4 bases, with 18 bases separating them. Germline CDR1 is MGHRA and CDR2 is YSYEKL. The CDR3 sequence is 16 residues long. Sequenced: naive CD8+ T cells sorted from blood. This clonotype originated in a man between 18 and 35 years old in good health. V gene TRBV4-1 combines with J gene TRBJ2-3; D is unclear. The DNA of the CDR3 is TGCGCCAGCAGCCTAGGCCTAGACAACATTCCAGATACGCAGTATTTT. Its protein is CASSLGLDNIPDTQYF.